In its sample, the clone carrying this TCR beta chain was seen a few times. Study processing details: Estimation of nucleated cell counts relied on the amplification of reference gene primers. TCRdb's copy holds only in-frame clones and misses some; the assay was immunoSEQ multiplex PCR. V and J calls and clone size are copied from that table; D and trimming were computed from the DNA. The sample records about 230,000 clones, approximately 81% being singletons. Germline loops: CDR1 SGHTA, CDR2 FQGTGA. Trimming cost V 1 base and J 3 bases; bases outside gene matches: 2. The CDR3 is made up of 14 amino acids. The data belong to a study of blood T cell repertoires in COVID-19. The overall study: Collection of acute and convalescent COVID-19 samples took place in the United States, Italy and Spain. The cDNA or gDNA used as material had been derived from T cells, B-cell-depleted T cells, or PBMCs.

Sequencing used peripheral blood. V usage is TRBV7-3 and J usage is TRBJ2-7; 8 positions agree with TRBD1. The sequence was collected from a woman older than 75 with acute or convalescent COVID-19. CDR3 nucleotides: TGTGCCAGCAGCTTAAACAGGGGGAACTACGAGCAGTACTTC. It encodes CASSLNRGNYEQYF. Complete variable domain (other parts from reference TRBV7-3 and TRBJ2-7): GAGVSQTPSNKVTEKGKYVELRCDPISGHTALYWYRQSLGQGPEFLIYFQGTGAADDSGLPNDRFFAVRPEGSVSTLKIQRTERGDSAVYLCASSLNRGNYEQYFGPGTRLTVT.